This TCR beta chain was documented in a study of cytomegalovirus exposure and HLA in healthy donors. The CDR3 extends over 14 amino acids. Germline CDR1 SGHDN, CDR2 FVKESK. V was clipped by 1 base and J by 8 bases; unmatched bases: 6. PCR involved 60 Vbeta and 13 Jbeta primers. Profiling relied on immunoSEQ multiplex PCR, and the TCRdb table lists in-frame clones only, not all of them. The data show over 95,000 clones, approximately 80% seen once. Participants comprised healthy donors of bone marrow. Study-level points and caveats: Follow-up analysis found HLA locus-dependent TCR association rates, highest for DRB1 and lowest for HLA-C.

About this clone: Its antigen is not identified.

The TCR sequence derives from a woman aged 18-29 years in good health and CMV-seronegative. This chain connects TRBV14 to TRBJ1-2; 8 bases agree with TRBD1. Sequenced input: PBMCs. The DNA for the CDR3 is TGTGCCAGCAGCCAAGGACAGGGGATTCGAGGCTACACCTTC. Translation: CASSQGQGIRGYTF. Looking up the rest from reference TRBV14 and TRBJ1-2 gives the full variable domain: EAGVTQFPSHSVIEKGQTVTLRCDPISGHDNLYWYRRVMGKEIKFLLHFVKESKQDESGMPNNRFLAERTGGTYSTLKVQPAELEDSGVYFCASSQGQGIRGYTFGSGTRLTVV.